This T cell receptor beta chain was observed in a study of PD-L1 blockade in urothelial cancer. At the level of the study: Blood yielded a median of around 140,000 T cells per sample. Broader study findings: Pretreatment blood TCR clonality under the median forecast improved survival.

For this clone: Antigen: not known.

This CDR3 is 14 amino acids long. Germline V gene sequence: CDR1 SEHNR, CDR2 FQNEAQ (reference sequence). Trimming shortened V by 3 bases and J by 9 bases, and 12 bases separated the two germline ends. Sequencing was performed with immunoSEQ multiplex PCR; in TCRdb, only in-frame clones are kept and a portion is missing. This sample has approximately 70,000 clones, with about four fifths found just once. This sample's time point: pretreatment peripheral blood. The number of samples from each patient was between 1 and 8, taken pretreatment and on-treatment. The clonotype comes from a woman aged 70 to 79 with urothelial cancer. Here the sequenced sample was PBMCs, taken around atezolizumab (anti-PD-L1) treatment. The chain recombines TRBV7-9 with TRBJ1-6, with D maybe TRBD1 (5 bases). CDR3 region: CASSFGQGGSPLHF. The CDR3 region has the DNA TGTGCCAGCAGCTTCGGCCAGGGCGGTTCACCCCTCCACTTT.